This T cell receptor beta chain is drawn from a study of OX40 agonist ivuxolimab in advanced cancers. The wider study: Mean age approximately 55 years, range roughly 23 to 79; roughly 82% male.

Findings of the study overall: At 0.1 to 3.0 mg/kg, clonal expansion of CD4+ and CD8+ blood T cells had occurred by week 6. CD8+ T cells showed, on average, more clonal expansion than CD4+ cells.

For this clone: The antigen is not known.

Drawing of blood for sampling happened at baseline, at cycle 4 day 1, and at cycle 7 day 1. Clones were read by immunoSEQ multiplex PCR, and TCRdb kept only the in-frame ones, dropping some. The sample lists under 85,000 clones, 85% occurring once. This receptor was taken from an adult with an advanced solid tumor such as melanoma, head and neck, liver or kidney cancer. The source material was CD4+ or CD8+ T cells sorted from blood, sampled in a trial of the OX40 agonist ivuxolimab.

This CDR3 is CASRRRRQLGNTIYF. The CDR3 DNA is TGTGCCAGTAGGCGCCGCCGACAGCTCGGAAACACCATATATTTT. The J gene is TRBJ1-3, the V gene TRBV19; the D gene is possibly TRBD1 (5 bases). CDR3 length: 15 amino acids. V lost 6 bases and J lost 4, with 16 bases in between. CDR1 is LNHDA, CDR2 SQIVND, per germline (reference sequence). The complete variable domain, with remaining parts taken from reference TRBV19 and TRBJ1-3, reads DGGITQSPKYLFRKEGQNVTLSCEQNLNHDAMYWYRQDPGQGLRLIYYSQIVNDFQKGDIAEGYSVSREKKESFPLTVTSAQKNPTAFYLCASRRRRQLGNTIYFGEGSWLTVV.